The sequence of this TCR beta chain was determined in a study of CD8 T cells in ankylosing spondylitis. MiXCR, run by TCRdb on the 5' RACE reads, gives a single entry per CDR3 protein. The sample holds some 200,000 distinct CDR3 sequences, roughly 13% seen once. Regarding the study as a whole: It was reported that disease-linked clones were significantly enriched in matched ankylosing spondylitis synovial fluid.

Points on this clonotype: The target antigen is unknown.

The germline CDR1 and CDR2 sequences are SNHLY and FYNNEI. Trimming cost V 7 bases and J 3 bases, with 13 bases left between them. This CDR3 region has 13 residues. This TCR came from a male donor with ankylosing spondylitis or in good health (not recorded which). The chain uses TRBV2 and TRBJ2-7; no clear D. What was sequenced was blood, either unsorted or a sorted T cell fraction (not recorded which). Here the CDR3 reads CASIKVPFYEQYF. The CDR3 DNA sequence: TGTGCCAGCATCAAGGTGCCATTCTACGAGCAGTACTTC.